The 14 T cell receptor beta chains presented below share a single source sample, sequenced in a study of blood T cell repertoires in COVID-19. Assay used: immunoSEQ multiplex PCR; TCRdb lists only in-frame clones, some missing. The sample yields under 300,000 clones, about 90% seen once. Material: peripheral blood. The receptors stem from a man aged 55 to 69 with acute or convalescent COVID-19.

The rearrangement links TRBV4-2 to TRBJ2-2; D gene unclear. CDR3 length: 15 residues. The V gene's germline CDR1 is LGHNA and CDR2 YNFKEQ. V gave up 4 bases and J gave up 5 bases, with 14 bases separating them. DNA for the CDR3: TGTGCCAGCAGCCGAGATGACATCTCAACCGGGGAGCTGTTTTTT. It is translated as CASSRDDISTGELFF.

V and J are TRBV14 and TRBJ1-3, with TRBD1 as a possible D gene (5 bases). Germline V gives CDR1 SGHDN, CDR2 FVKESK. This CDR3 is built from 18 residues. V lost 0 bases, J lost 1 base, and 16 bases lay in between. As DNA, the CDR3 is TGTGCCAGCAGCCAAGAGAGCGGGACCGGCCGGTCTGGAAACACCATATATTTT. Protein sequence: CASSQESGTGRSGNTIYF.

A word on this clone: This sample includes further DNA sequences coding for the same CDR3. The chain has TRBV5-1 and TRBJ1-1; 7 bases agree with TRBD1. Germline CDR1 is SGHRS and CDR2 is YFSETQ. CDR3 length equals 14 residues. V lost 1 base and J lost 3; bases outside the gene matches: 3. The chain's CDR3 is CASSLTGADTEAFF. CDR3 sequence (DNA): TGCGCCAGCAGCTTGACAGGGGCCGACACTGAAGCTTTCTTT.

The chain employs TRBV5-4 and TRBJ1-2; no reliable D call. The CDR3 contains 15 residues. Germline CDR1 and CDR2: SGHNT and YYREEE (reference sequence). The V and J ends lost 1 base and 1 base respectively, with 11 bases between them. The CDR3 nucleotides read TGTGCCAGCAGCTTGTGGGGAGCTTTTAACTATGGCTACACCTTC. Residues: CASSLWGAFNYGYTF.

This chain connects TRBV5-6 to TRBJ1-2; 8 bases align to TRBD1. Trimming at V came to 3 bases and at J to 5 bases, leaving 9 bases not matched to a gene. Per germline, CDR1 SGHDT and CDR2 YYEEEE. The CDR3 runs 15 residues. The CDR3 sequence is CASSSMTGVGYGYTF. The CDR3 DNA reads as TGTGCCAGCAGCTCGATGACAGGGGTAGGATATGGCTACACCTTC. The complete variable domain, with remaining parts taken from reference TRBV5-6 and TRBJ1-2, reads DAGVTQSPTHLIKTRGQQVTLRCSPKSGHDTVSWYQQALGQGPQFIFQYYEEEERQRGNFPDRFSGHQFPNYSSELNVNALLLGDSALYLCASSSMTGVGYGYTFGSGTRLTVV.

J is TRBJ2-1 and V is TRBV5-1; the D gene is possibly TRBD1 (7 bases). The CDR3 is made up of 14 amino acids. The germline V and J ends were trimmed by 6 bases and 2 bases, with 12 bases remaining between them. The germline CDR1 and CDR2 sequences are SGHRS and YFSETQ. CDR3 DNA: TGCGCCAGCATGCGGGGACAGACCTACAATGAGCAGTTCTTC. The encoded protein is CASMRGQTYNEQFF.

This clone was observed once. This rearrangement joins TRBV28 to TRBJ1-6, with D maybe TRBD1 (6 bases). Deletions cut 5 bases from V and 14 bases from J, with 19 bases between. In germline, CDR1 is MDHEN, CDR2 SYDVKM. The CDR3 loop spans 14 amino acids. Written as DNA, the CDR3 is TGTGCCAGCAGTATACTCGAGGGGGGGCTATCCCTCCACTTT. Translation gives CASSILEGGLSLHF.

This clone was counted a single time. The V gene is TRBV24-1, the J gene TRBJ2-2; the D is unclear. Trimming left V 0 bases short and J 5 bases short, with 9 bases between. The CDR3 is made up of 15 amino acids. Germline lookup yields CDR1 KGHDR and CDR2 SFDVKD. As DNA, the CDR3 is TGTGCCACCAGTGATTTGCAAACAGTAACCGGGGAGCTGTTTTTT. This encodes CATSDLQTVTGELFF.

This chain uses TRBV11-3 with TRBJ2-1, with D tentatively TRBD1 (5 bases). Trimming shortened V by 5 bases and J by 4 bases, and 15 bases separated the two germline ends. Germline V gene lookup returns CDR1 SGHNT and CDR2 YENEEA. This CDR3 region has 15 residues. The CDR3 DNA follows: TGTGCCAGCAGCCCCCGACAGTCCGCATACAATGAGCAGTTCTTC. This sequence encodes CASSPRQSAYNEQFF.

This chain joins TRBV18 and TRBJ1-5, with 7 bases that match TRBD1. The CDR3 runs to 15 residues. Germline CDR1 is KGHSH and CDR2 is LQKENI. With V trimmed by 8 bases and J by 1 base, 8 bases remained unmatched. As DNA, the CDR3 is TGTGCCAGCCGAGGGCAGGGGGAAAGCAATCAGCCCCAGCATTTT. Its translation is CASRGQGESNQPQHF. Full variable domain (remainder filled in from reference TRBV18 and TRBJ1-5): NAGVMQNPRHLVRRRGQEARLRCSPMKGHSHVYWYRQLPEEGLKFMVYLQKENIIDESGMPKERFSAEFPKEGPSILRIQQVVRGDSAAYFCASRGQGESNQPQHFGDGTRLSIL.

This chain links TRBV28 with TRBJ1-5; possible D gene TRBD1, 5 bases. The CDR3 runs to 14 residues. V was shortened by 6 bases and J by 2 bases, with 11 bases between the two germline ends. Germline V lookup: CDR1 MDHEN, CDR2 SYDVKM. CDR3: CASSPGLGNQPQHF. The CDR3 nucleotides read TGTGCCAGCAGCCCAGGGTTAGGCAATCAGCCCCAGCATTTT. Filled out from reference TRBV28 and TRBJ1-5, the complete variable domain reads DVKVTQSSRYLVKRTGEKVFLECVQDMDHENMFWYRQDPGLGLRLIYFSYDVKMKEKGDIPEGYSVSREKKERFSLILESASTNQTSMYLCASSPGLGNQPQHFGDGTRLSIL.

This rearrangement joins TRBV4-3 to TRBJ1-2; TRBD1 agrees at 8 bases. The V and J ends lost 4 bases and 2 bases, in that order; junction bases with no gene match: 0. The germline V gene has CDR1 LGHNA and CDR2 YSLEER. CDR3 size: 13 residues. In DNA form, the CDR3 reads TGCGCCAGCAGCCGGGACAGGAACTATGGCTACACCTTC. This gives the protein CASSRDRNYGYTF.

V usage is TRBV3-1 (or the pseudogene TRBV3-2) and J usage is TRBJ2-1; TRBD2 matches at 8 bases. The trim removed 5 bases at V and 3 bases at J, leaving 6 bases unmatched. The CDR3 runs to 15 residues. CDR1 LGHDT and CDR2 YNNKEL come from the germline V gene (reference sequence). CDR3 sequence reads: CASSMSGSLYNEQFF. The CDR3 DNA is TGTGCCAGCAGCATGAGCGGGAGCCTCTACAATGAGCAGTTCTTC.

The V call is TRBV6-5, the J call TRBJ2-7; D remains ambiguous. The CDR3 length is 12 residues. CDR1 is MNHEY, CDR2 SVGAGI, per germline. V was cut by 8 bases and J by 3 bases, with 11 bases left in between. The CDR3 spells CASSSSVYEQYF. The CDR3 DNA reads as TGTGCCAGCTCGAGCTCGGTCTACGAGCAGTACTTC.